These 3 T cell receptor beta chains were sequenced from one sample in a study of cytomegalovirus exposure and HLA in healthy donors. The study ran its PCR with 60 Vbeta and 13 Jbeta primers. Generated by immunoSEQ multiplex PCR, the TCRdb table keeps only in-frame clones and is missing some. This repertoire shows about 200,000 clones, over 75% found once; its top ten account for about 2.7%. Input material: PBMCs. These receptors all come from a woman younger than 45 in good health and CMV-seronegative.

The chain joins TRBV6-5 to TRBJ1-6, with 10 bases identical to TRBD1. Germline assignment: CDR1 MNHEY and CDR2 SVGAGI. This CDR3 is 14 amino acids long. The junction had 3 bases not matched to a gene; V was cut back by 4 bases and J by 9 bases. DNA for the CDR3: TGTGCCAGCAGTTTCCGGGACAGGGGTTCACCCCTCCACTTT. Translation gives CASSFRDRGSPLHF.

The chain combines TRBV30 with TRBJ2-5; the match to TRBD1 covers 7 bases. The CDR3 extends over 13 amino acids. J was trimmed by 4 bases and V by 5 bases; bases with no gene match: 7. The germline V gene encodes CDR1 GTSNPN and CDR2 SVGIG (reference sequence). The CDR3 coding sequence is TGTGCCTGGTTAATAACAGGGGCAGAGACCCAGTACTTC. Translating gives CAWLITGAETQYF.

On this clone itself: At one end, the junction sequence differs from germline, possibly due to a read error. J is TRBJ2-7 and V is TRBV7-9, with a possible D match to TRBD1 (5 bases). CDR3 length: 12 amino acids. Germline-derived CDR1 and CDR2 are SEHNR and FQNEAQ (reference sequence). The CDR3 is CSSSPGTYEQYF. The CDR3 DNA reads as TGTTCCAGCAGTCCAGGGACCTACGAGCAGTACTTC.